One sample yielded the 2 T cell receptor beta chains listed below, sequenced in a study of OX40 agonist ivuxolimab in advanced cancers. Method: immunoSEQ multiplex PCR; TCRdb's copy keeps in-frame clones and lacks some. This table has about 120,000 clones, around 93% appearing once. Sample: CD4+ or CD8+ T cells sorted from blood, taken in a trial of the OX40 agonist ivuxolimab. These receptor sequences come from an adult with an advanced solid tumor such as melanoma, head and neck, liver or kidney cancer.

This sequence joins TRBV19 and TRBJ2-1, with a weak D call TRBD1 (5 bases). The CDR3 consists of 15 residues. V was trimmed by 1 base and J by 8 bases, leaving 15 bases between them. The germline V gene encodes CDR1 LNHDA and CDR2 SQIVND (reference sequence). The DNA of the CDR3 is TGTGCCAGTAGTATAGTGGGCAGGGAATATTATGAGCAGTTCTTC. This translates into CASSIVGREYYEQFF.

The chain uses TRBV11-3 and TRBJ2-2; possible D gene TRBD1, 5 bases. The CDR3 totals 14 residues. Germline V CDR1 and CDR2: SGHNT, YENEEA. V dropped 5 bases and J dropped 3 bases, with 10 bases sitting between them. The CDR3 nucleotides are TGTGCCAGCAGCCCAACAGGATACACCGGGGAGCTGTTTTTT. This sequence encodes CASSPTGYTGELFF.